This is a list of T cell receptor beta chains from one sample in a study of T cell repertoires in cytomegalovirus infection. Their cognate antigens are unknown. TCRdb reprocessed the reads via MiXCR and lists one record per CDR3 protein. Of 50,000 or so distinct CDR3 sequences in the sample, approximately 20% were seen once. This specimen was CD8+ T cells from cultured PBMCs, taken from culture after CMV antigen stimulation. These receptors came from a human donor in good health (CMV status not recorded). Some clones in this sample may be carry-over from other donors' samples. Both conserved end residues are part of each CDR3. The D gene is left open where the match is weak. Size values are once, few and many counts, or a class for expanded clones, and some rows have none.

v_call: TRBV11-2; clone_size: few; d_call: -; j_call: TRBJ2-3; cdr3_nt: TGTGCCAGCAGCAGGGACAGCACAGATACGCAGTATTTT; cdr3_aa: CASSRDSTDTQYF
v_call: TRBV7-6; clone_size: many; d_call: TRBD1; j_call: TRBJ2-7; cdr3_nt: TGTGCCAGCAGCTTAAGCGACAGGGGAGTCTACGAGCAGTACTTC; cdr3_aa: CASSLSDRGVYEQYF
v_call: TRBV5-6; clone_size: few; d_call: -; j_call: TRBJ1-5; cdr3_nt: TGTGCCAGCAGCCCATTCCCAATCGGGCCCCAGCATTTT; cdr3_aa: CASSPFPIGPQHF
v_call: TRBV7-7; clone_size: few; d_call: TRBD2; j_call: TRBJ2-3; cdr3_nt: TGTGCCAGCAGCTTACGACGGGGGGGCGCAGATACGCAGTATTTT; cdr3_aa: CASSLRRGGADTQYF
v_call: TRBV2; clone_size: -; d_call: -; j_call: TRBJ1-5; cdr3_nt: TGTGCCAGCAGTGAAACATCCAGCTATCAGCCCCAGCATTTT; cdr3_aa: CASSETSSYQPQHF
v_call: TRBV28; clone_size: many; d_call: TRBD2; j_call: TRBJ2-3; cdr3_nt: TGTGCCAGCAGGGGGGGGGGTCTTGGCACAGATACGCAGTATTTT; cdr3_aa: CASRGGGLGTDTQYF
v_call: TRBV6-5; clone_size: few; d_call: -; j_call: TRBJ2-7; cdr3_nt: TGTGCCAGCAGGCATGACCTCGGGACTCCCTCGACCGAGCAGTACTTC; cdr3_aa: CASRHDLGTPSTEQYF
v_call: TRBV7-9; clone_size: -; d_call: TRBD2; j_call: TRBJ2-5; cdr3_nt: TGTGCCAGCACACTCCCAGGACTAGCGGGAGGGCGGTCGGGTCTAGAGACCCAGTACTTC; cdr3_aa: CASTLPGLAGGRSGLETQYF
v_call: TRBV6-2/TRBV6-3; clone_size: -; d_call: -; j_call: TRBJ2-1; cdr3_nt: TGTGCCAGCAGTTACTCGGCTGCTGGGATCTACAATGGAGAGCAGTTCTTC; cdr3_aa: CASSYSAAGIYNGEQFF
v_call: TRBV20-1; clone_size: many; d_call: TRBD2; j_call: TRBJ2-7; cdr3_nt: TGCAGTGCGGCGGGAGTCTACGAGCAGTACTTC; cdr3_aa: CSAAGVYEQYF
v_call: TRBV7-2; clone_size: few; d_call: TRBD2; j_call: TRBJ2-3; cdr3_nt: TGTGCCAGCAGCTTAGGTACTAGCGGGGGAGATACGCAGTATTTT; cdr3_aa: CASSLGTSGGDTQYF
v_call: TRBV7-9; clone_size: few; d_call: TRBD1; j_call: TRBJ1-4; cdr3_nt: TGTGCCAGCAGCTGGGGGACAGGGGGCGCGGCTAATGAAAAACTGTTTTTT; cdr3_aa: CASSWGTGGAANEKLFF
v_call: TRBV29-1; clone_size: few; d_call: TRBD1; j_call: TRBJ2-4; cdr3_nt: TGCAGCGTTTACTTCCGTACAGGGGCGGAGGACATTCAGTACTTC; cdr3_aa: CSVYFRTGAEDIQYF
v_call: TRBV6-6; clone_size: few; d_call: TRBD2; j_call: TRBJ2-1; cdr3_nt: TGTGCCAGCACCCCGGGGGGGATCAATGAGCAGTTCTTC; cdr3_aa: CASTPGGINEQFF
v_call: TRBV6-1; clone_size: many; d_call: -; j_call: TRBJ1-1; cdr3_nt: TGTGCCAGCAGTGATCGAGGGGGATTAGAAGCTTTCTTT; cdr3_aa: CASSDRGGLEAFF
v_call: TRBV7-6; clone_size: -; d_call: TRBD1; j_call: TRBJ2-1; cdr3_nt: TGTGCCAGCAGCTTAATATCCCCCGGGACAGGGGCCTACAATGAGCAGTTCTTC; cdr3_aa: CASSLISPGTGAYNEQFF
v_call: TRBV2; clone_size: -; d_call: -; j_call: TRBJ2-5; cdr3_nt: TGTGCCAGCAGGGGTGAGACCCAGTACTTC; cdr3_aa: CASRGETQYF
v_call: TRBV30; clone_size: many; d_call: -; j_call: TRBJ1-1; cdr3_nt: TGTGCCTGGGTGGGCTACGGGGCTTTCTTT; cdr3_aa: CAWVGYGAFF
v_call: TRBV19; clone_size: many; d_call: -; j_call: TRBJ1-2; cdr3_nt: TGTGCCAGTATGTGGGGATTATACGGCTACACCTTC; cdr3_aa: CASMWGLYGYTF
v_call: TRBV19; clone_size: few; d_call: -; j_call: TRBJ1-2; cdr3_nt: TGTGCCAGTAGTATTTCGGGGGGGCGCGACTATGGCTACACCTTC; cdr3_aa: CASSISGGRDYGYTF
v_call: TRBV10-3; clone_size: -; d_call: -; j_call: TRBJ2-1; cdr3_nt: TGTGCCATCAGTGAACCGTCCTACAATGAGCAGTTCTTC; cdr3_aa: CAISEPSYNEQFF
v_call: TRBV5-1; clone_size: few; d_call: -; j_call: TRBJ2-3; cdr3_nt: TGCGCCAGCAGCCCTGGGGCTAGCTTGCCGGGAGATACGCAGTATTTT; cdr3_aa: CASSPGASLPGDTQYF
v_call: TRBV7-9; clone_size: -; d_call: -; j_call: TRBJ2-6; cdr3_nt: TGTGCCAGCAGGATTGGCTCTGGGGCCAACGTCCTGACTTTC; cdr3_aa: CASRIGSGANVLTF
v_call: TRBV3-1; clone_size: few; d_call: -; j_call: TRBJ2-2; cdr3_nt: TGTGCCAGCACCCCTCTCCCGGGACAAAACACCGGGGAGCTGTTTTTT; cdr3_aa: CASTPLPGQNTGELFF
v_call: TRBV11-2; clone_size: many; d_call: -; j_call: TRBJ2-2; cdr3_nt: TGTGCCAGCAGCTTATTGAGGGAGGCCGGGGAGCTGTTTTTT; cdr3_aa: CASSLLREAGELFF
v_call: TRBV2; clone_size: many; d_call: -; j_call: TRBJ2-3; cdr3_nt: TGTGCCAGTGTCACAGGGGAGGAGGCAGATACGCAGTATTTT; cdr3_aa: CASVTGEEADTQYF
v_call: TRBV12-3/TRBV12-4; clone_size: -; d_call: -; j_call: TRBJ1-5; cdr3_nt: TGTGCCAGCAGCCCAGCTAGTGGGGGCTACAATCAGCCCCAGCATTTT; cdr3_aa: CASSPASGGYNQPQHF
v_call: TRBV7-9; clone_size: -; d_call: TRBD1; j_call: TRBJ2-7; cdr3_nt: TGTGCCAGCAGCCGACAGGGGGACTTCTCCGAGCAGTACTTC; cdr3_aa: CASSRQGDFSEQYF
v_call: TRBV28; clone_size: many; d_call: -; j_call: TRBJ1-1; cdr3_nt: TGTGCCAGCACCTCCTCGTTCGGGGGGAAGGACACTGAAGCTTTCTTT; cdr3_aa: CASTSSFGGKDTEAFF
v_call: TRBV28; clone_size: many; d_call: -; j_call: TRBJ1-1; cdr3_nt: TGTGCCAGCAGTCTAAGTTACACTGAAGCTTTCTTT; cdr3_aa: CASSLSYTEAFF
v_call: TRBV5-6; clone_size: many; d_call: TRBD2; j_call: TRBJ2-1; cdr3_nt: TGTGCCAGCAGCCCGATAGGGACTAGCGTGGAGCAGTTCTTC; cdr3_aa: CASSPIGTSVEQFF
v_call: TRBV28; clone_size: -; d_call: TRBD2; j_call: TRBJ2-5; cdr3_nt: TGTGCCAGCAGTTTAGCTAGCGGGGGAGACCAAGAGACCCAGTACTTC; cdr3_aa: CASSLASGGDQETQYF
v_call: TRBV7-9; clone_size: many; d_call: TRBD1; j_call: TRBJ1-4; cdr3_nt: TGTGCCAGCACCCTTGTGGACAGGGATGAAAAACTGTTTTTT; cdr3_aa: CASTLVDRDEKLFF
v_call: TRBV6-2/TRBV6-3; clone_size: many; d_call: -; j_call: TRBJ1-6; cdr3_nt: TGTGCCAGCAAACGGAACGACAGGCCCCTCCACTTT; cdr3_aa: CASKRNDRPLHF
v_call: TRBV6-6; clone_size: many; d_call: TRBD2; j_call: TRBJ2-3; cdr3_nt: TGTGCCAGCAGTTACCCGACTAGCGGGGGGCTATCCACAGATACGCAGTATTTT; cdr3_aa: CASSYPTSGGLSTDTQYF
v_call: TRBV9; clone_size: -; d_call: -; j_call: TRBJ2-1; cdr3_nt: TGTGCCAGCAGCGTTTTGGGGGAAGGTAATGAGCAGTTCTTC; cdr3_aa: CASSVLGEGNEQFF
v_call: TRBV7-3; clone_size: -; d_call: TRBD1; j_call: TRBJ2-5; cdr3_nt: TGTGCCAGCAGCATCACCGGGACAGGAGAGACCCAGTACTTC; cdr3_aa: CASSITGTGETQYF
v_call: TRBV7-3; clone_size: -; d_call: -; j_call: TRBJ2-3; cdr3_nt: TGTGCCAGCAGCTATAAGGACGGGGGGCCAGATACGCAGTATTTT; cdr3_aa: CASSYKDGGPDTQYF
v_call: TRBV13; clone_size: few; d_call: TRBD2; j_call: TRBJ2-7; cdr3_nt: TGTGCCAGCAGCTTAAAAACTAGCGGGAGAAGTTACGAGCAGTACTTC; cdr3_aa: CASSLKTSGRSYEQYF
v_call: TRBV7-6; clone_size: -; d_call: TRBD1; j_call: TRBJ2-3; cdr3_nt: TGTGCCAGCAGCTCACAGGGGGGCACAGATACGCAGTATTTT; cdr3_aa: CASSSQGGTDTQYF
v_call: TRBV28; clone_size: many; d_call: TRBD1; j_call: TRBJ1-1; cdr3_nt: TGTGCCAGCAGGGGACAGCCGAACACTGAAGCTTTCTTT; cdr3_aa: CASRGQPNTEAFF
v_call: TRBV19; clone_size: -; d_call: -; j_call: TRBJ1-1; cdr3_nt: TGTGCCAGTAGGAGGGAGCGTAACACTGAAGCTTTCTTT; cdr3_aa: CASRRERNTEAFF